Listed below are T cell receptor beta chains from one sample, sequenced in a study of blood T cell repertoires in COVID-19. Some clones are missing from TCRdb's copy, which holds only in-frame ones; the method was immunoSEQ multiplex PCR. This table holds 350,000 or so clones, 70% to 90% found once. Material for sequencing was PBMCs or T cells enriched from blood (not recorded which). All receptors come from a woman between 35 and 50 years old with acute COVID-19. Each CDR3 is given with its conserved first and last residue. A D gene is named only where the DNA matches it firmly. Clone size is given for some rows only: seen once, a few or many times, or a class if the clone is expanded.

D gene	V gene	clone size	J gene	CDR3 protein	CDR3 DNA
TRBD1	TRBV7-8	NA	TRBJ2-1	CASSRIAGTGWLLDEQFF	TGTGCCAGCAGCAGAATTGCCGGGACAGGATGGTTGCTCGATGAGCAGTTCTTC
TRBD1	TRBV2	NA	TRBJ2-3	CASSLTGQGDSTDTQYF	TGTGCCAGCAGTCTGACGGGACAGGGGGATAGCACAGATACGCAGTATTTT
TRBD2	TRBV15	NA	TRBJ2-3	CATSRGGSGGTDTQYF	TGTGCCACCAGCAGAGGGGGTAGCGGGGGAACAGATACGCAGTATTTT
TRBD1	TRBV7-9	NA	TRBJ1-4	CASSSGQGPNEKLFF	TGTGCCAGCAGCTCCGGACAGGGACCTAATGAAAAACTGTTTTTT
TRBD1	TRBV2	NA	TRBJ1-4	CASSGTGATNEKLFF	TGTGCCAGCAGTGGAACAGGGGCAACTAATGAAAAACTGTTTTTT
TRBD2	TRBV6-5	once	TRBJ2-5	CASRPPAGGPKTQYF	TGTGCCAGCAGGCCCCCAGCGGGAGGGCCCAAGACCCAGTACTTC
TRBD1	TRBV3-1/TRBV3-2	NA	TRBJ1-1	CASSQTGGLNTEAFF	TGTGCCAGCAGCCAAACAGGGGGGTTGAACACTGAAGCTTTCTTT
NA	TRBV7-2	NA	TRBJ2-3	CASSLIVGSRTDTQYF	TGTGCCAGCAGCCTCATTGTGGGCAGTCGCACAGATACGCAGTATTTT
NA	TRBV6-6	NA	TRBJ1-4	CASSYPPEGEKLFF	TGTGCCAGCAGTTACCCCCCTGAGGGAGAAAAACTGTTTTTT
TRBD2	TRBV4-2	NA	TRBJ2-5	CASSQGGGQETQYF	TGTGCCAGCAGCCAAGGGGGGGGGCAAGAGACCCAGTACTTC
TRBD1	TRBV5-5	NA	TRBJ1-1	CASSRNRDRVSGEAFF	TGTGCCAGCAGCCGTAACCGGGACAGGGTTTCCGGTGAAGCTTTCTTT
NA	TRBV5-8	NA	TRBJ2-1	CASSPRTRLGGEQFF	TGTGCCAGCAGCCCTAGGACTAGGCTCGGGGGCGAGCAGTTCTTC
NA	TRBV28	NA	TRBJ2-5	CASSSLVRASLETQYF	TGTGCCAGCAGTTCTCTCGTTAGAGCTTCTCTCGAGACCCAGTACTTC
NA	TRBV29-1	NA	TRBJ2-1	CSVETTGFRLNEQFF	TGCAGCGTTGAAACGACAGGCTTTCGCCTCAATGAGCAGTTCTTC
TRBD1	TRBV27	NA	TRBJ1-1	CASSPGADRGNTEAFF	TGTGCCAGCAGTCCTGGCGCGGACAGGGGGAACACTGAAGCTTTCTTT
NA	TRBV7-9	NA	TRBJ2-7	CASSFPGSYEQYF	TGTGCCAGCAGCTTCCCAGGTTCCTACGAGCAGTACTTC
TRBD1	TRBV11-2	NA	TRBJ1-6	CASRQTGSRHNSPLHF	TGTGCCAGCAGGCAGACAGGGTCCCGTCATAATTCACCCCTCCACTTT
NA	TRBV19	NA	TRBJ1-1	CASSRQTANTEAFF	TGTGCCAGTAGTCGGCAGACAGCAAACACTGAAGCTTTCTTT
NA	TRBV19	NA	TRBJ1-1	CASSRTVGTEAFF	TGTGCCAGTAGTCGGACAGTGGGCACTGAAGCTTTCTTT